This T cell receptor (beta chain) was profiled in a study of cytomegalovirus exposure and HLA in healthy donors. Background on the study: As released early, the data held roughly 85 million unique TCRs from HLA-typed donors.

Turning to this clone: Its matching antigen is unknown.

Study-wide results and limits: The study listed under 200 cytomegalovirus-associated TCR beta chains. Analyzed later, association rates of TCRs varied across HLA loci, with DRB1 most and HLA-C fewest.

V lost 4 bases and J lost 5, with 9 bases in between. The V gene's germline CDR1 is SGHRS and CDR2 YFSETQ. The length of the CDR3 is 12 residues. Both 60 Vbeta primers and 13 Jbeta primers went into the PCR. Clones were sequenced by immunoSEQ multiplex PCR, and TCRdb holds only the in-frame ones, with some missing. There are 150,000 to 200,000 clones in the sample; roughly 73% occur only once, and about 1.4% lies in the top ten. The TCR comes from a woman in her twenties or thirties in good health and CMV-seronegative. The chain employs TRBV5-1 and TRBJ2-5, with no clear D. Sequenced sample: PBMCs. The CDR3 reads CASSLPEETQYF. CDR3 coding DNA: TGCGCCAGCAGCCTTCCCGAGGAGACCCAGTACTTC.